This passage covers 16 T cell receptor beta chains from one sample sequenced in a study of a mutant IDH1 vaccine in newly diagnosed glioma. Data came from immunoSEQ multiplex PCR; TCRdb stores just in-frame clones and leaves some out. Here the sample spans 25,000 to 35,000 clones, about 89% being singletons. These receptors' antigens are unknown. The sample's time point: week 5, during vaccination. Every vaccination contained 300 ug of the mutant IDH1 20-mer peptide and was paired with topical imiquimod. This sample comprised PBMCs, obtained from a glioma patient whose treatment included an IDH1 peptide vaccine. These receptors came from a man aged 18 to 29 with glioma.

This clone was recorded once. This chain joins TRBV5-5 and TRBJ2-3; D gene unclear. Germline V gene data show CDR1 as SGHKS and CDR2 as YYEKEE (reference sequence). Trimming removed 2 bases from V and 9 bases from J, with 10 bases in between. This CDR3 spans 12 amino acids. CDR3 residues: CASSFRTETQYF. The CDR3, as DNA: TGTGCCAGCAGCTTCCGGACGGAGACGCAGTATTTT. The variable domain in full, with the rest retrieved from reference TRBV5-5 and TRBJ2-3, is DAGVTQSPTHLIKTRGQQVTLRCSPISGHKSVSWYQQVLGQGPQFIFQYYEKEERGRGNFPDRFSARQFPNYSSELNVNALLLGDSALYLCASSFRTETQYFGPGTRLTVL.

This CDR3 is CASSPDSGTGPEKLFF. In DNA, the CDR3 is TGTGCCAGCAGCCCCGACTCCGGGACAGGGCCAGAAAAACTGTTTTTT. The rearrangement links TRBV7-9 to TRBJ1-4; 9 nucleotides match TRBD1. V dropped 5 bases and J dropped 8; count of bases not matched to a gene: 12. The V gene's germline CDR1 is SEHNR and CDR2 FQNEAQ (reference sequence). There are 16 residues in the CDR3.

The chain has TRBV30 and TRBJ1-4, with 8 nucleotides matching TRBD1. Germline assignment: CDR1 GTSNPN and CDR2 SVGIG (reference sequence). The length of the CDR3 is 18 residues. J was trimmed by 8 bases and V by 2 bases; bases with no gene match: 19. CDR3 sequence (DNA): TGTGCCTGGAGTAAGTCGAGGGACAGGACCTCGGGGAAGGAAAAACTGTTTTTT. Its translation: CAWSKSRDRTSGKEKLFF.

V and J are TRBV5-1 and TRBJ1-2; D is unresolved. CDR1 SGHRS and CDR2 YFSETQ come from the germline V gene. Trimming took off 2 bases at V and 2 bases at J, with 7 bases between the two ends. This CDR3 spans 13 amino acids. Here the CDR3 reads CASSFGGNYGYTF. The CDR3 DNA follows: TGCGCCAGCAGCTTTGGAGGGAACTATGGCTACACCTTC. Filled out from reference TRBV5-1 and TRBJ1-2, the complete variable domain reads KAGVTQTPRYLIKTRGQQVTLSCSPISGHRSVSWYQQTPGQGLQFLFEYFSETQRNKGNFPGRFSGRQFSNSRSEMNVSTLELGDSALYLCASSFGGNYGYTFGSGTRLTVV.

The chain links TRBV7-2 to TRBJ1-1; D is unresolved. V lost 3 bases and J lost 5, with 10 bases in between. Per germline, CDR1 SGHTA and CDR2 FQGNSA. CDR3 length: 13 amino acids. The CDR3: CASSLMTGTEAFF. The CDR3 DNA sequence: TGTGCCAGCAGCTTGATGACGGGAACTGAAGCTTTCTTT.

CDR3 nucleotide sequence: TGCAGCGTTCGCGCCGCCCCGAGAGAAAAACTGTTTTTT. This gives the protein CSVRAAPREKLFF. The chain uses TRBV29-1 and TRBJ1-4; D ambiguous. The CDR3 sequence is 13 residues long. Deletions cut 5 bases from V and 8 bases from J, with 15 bases between. The V gene's germline CDR1 is SQVTM and CDR2 ANQGSEA.

As for this clone: The same CDR3 also results from other DNA sequences found in this sample. V usage is TRBV30 and J usage is TRBJ2-7; D might be TRBD1 or TRBD2, each matching 7 bases. From germline, CDR1 is GTSNPN and CDR2 SVGIG (reference sequence). The CDR3 is 14 amino acids. Deletions cut 0 bases from V and 3 bases from J, with 12 bases between. The CDR3 nucleotides read TGTGCCTGGAGTGTAGGGGGCGGGAGCTACGAGCAGTACTTC. Protein product: CAWSVGGGSYEQYF.

This rearrangement joins TRBV29-1 to TRBJ2-1; 9 bases are a match to TRBD2. This CDR3 contains 14 residues. Per germline, CDR1 SQVTM and CDR2 ANQGSEA. After removal of 4 bases from V and 4 bases from J, the junction contained 5 bases not matched to a gene. CDR3 sequence (DNA): TGCAGCGTTGTTCGGCTAGCGGGATACAATGAGCAGTTCTTC. The encoded protein is CSVVRLAGYNEQFF.

This clone was detected once. The V and J genes are TRBV6-1 and TRBJ1-5, with 8 positions matching TRBD1. Trimming at V came to 6 bases and at J to 0 bases, leaving 4 bases not matched to a gene. The V gene's germline CDR1 is MNHNS and CDR2 SASEGT. The CDR3 is 15 residues long. CDR3 region: CASSRQGSSNQPQHF. The CDR3 DNA is TGTGCCAGCAGCAGACAGGGGTCTAGCAATCAGCCCCAGCATTTT.

The count of this clone is one. This rearrangement joins TRBV4-1 to TRBJ2-2, with D unresolved. The CDR3 covers 15 residues. Per germline, CDR1 MGHRA and CDR2 YSYEKL. V was cut by 6 bases and J by 4 bases, with 15 bases left in between. CDR3 in amino acids: CASSLSGISTGELFF. The CDR3 coding sequence is TGCGCCAGCAGTCTGTCAGGAATAAGCACCGGGGAGCTGTTTTTT.

This chain uses TRBV19 with TRBJ2-2; the match to TRBD2 covers 9 bases. There are 16 residues in the CDR3. Trimming at V came to 4 bases and at J to 2 bases, leaving 5 bases not matched to a gene. The germline V gene encodes CDR1 LNHDA and CDR2 SQIVND (reference sequence). The CDR3 loop is CASSRGLAGNTGELFF. The CDR3 DNA is TGTGCCAGTAGTAGGGGTCTAGCGGGAAACACCGGGGAGCTGTTTTTT.

The rearrangement uses TRBV18 and TRBJ2-2; 11 bases line up with TRBD2. CDR3 size: 17 residues. Germline V gene lookup returns CDR1 KGHSH and CDR2 LQKENI. The J segment lost 4 bases and the V segment lost 2 bases, leaving 6 bases of the junction unmatched. The DNA of the CDR3 is TGTGCCAGCTCACCAAAACTAGCGGGAGACGGCACCGGGGAGCTGTTTTTT. Amino acid sequence: CASSPKLAGDGTGELFF.

The V gene is TRBV19, the J gene TRBJ2-7, with 11 bases aligning to TRBD2. CDR1 and CDR2 (germline): LNHDA, SQIVND (reference sequence). This CDR3 region has 15 residues. Trimming took 3 bases from V and 1 from J; bases not matched to a gene: 2. The CDR3 DNA is TGTGCCAGTAGTATTACTAGCGGGAGTTCCTACGAGCAGTACTTC. Its protein is CASSITSGSSYEQYF. Variable domain in full (rest from reference TRBV19 and TRBJ2-7): DGGITQSPKYLFRKEGQNVTLSCEQNLNHDAMYWYRQDPGQGLRLIYYSQIVNDFQKGDIAEGYSVSREKKESFPLTVTSAQKNPTAFYLCASSITSGSSYEQYFGPGTRLTVT.

J is TRBJ2-7 and V is TRBV18; 7 nucleotides agree with TRBD1. With V trimmed by 3 bases and J by 2 bases, 7 bases remained unmatched. The length of the CDR3 is 15 residues. Germline CDR1 reads KGHSH; CDR2 reads LQKENI. CDR3 sequence: CASSPFGTEAYEQYF. CDR3 sequence (DNA): TGTGCCAGCTCACCTTTCGGGACAGAAGCCTACGAGCAGTACTTC.

CDR3 protein: CASSITGQNTGELFF. Here the CDR3 DNA reads TGTGCCAGTAGTATAACAGGGCAGAACACCGGGGAGCTGTTTTTT. The rearrangement uses TRBV19 and TRBJ2-2, with TRBD1 as a possible D gene (6 bases). This CDR3 region has 15 residues. Trimming removed 2 bases from V and 1 base from J, with 8 bases in between. CDR1 LNHDA and CDR2 SQIVND come from the germline V gene (reference sequence). Drawing the rest from reference TRBV19 and TRBJ2-2, the complete variable domain is DGGITQSPKYLFRKEGQNVTLSCEQNLNHDAMYWYRQDPGQGLRLIYYSQIVNDFQKGDIAEGYSVSREKKESFPLTVTSAQKNPTAFYLCASSITGQNTGELFFGEGSRLTVL.

The V call is TRBV19, the J call TRBJ1-1, with D tentatively TRBD1 (5 bases). The V and J ends lost 0 bases and 4 bases respectively, with 9 bases between them. CDR3 length: 14 amino acids. Germline V gene data show CDR1 as LNHDA and CDR2 as SQIVND (reference sequence). CDR3 nucleotide sequence: TGTGCCAGTAGTATAGAGGACACGTCCACTGAAGCTTTCTTT. This translates into CASSIEDTSTEAFF.